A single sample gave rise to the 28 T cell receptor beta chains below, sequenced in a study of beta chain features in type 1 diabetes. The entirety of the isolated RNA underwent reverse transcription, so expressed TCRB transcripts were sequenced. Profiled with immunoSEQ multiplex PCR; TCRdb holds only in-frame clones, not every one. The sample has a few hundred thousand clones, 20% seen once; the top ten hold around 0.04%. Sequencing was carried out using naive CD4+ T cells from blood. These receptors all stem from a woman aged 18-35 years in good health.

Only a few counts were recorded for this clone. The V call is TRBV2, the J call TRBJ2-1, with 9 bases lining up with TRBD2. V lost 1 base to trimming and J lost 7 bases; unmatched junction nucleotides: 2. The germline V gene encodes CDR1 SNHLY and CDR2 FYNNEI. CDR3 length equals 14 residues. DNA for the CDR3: TGTGCCAGCAGTGAAGGTAGCGGGGGTAATGAGCAGTTCTTC. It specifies CASSEGSGGNEQFF.

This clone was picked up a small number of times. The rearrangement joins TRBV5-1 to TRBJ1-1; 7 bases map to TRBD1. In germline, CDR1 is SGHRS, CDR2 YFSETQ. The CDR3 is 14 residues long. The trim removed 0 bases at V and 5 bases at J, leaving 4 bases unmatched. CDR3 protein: CASSLVRGQTEAFF. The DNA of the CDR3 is TGCGCCAGCAGCTTGGTAAGGGGGCAAACTGAAGCTTTCTTT.

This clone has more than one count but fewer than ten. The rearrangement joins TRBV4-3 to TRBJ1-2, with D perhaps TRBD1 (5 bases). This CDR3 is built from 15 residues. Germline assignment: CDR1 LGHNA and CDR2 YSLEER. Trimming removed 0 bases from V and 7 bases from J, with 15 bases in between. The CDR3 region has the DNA TGCGCCAGCAGCCAAGATACGGGCGGGGGAGGTGGCTACACCTTC. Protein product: CASSQDTGGGGGYTF.

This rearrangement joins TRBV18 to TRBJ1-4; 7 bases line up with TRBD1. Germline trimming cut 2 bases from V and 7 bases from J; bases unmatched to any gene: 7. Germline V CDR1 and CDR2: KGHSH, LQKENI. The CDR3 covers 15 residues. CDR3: CASSPRTGPFEKLFF. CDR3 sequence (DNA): TGTGCCAGCTCACCAAGGACAGGTCCTTTTGAAAAACTGTTTTTT.

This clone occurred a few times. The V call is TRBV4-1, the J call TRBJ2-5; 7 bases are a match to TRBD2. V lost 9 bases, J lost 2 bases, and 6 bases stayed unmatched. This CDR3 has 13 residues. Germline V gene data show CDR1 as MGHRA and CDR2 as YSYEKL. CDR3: CASSGLRQETQYF. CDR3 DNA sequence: TGCGCCAGTAGCGGGCTCAGACAAGAGACCCAGTACTTC.

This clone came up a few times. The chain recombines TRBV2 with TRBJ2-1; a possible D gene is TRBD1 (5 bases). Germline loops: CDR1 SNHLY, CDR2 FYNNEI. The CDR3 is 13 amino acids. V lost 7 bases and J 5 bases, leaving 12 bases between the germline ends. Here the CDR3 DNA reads TGTGCCAGCACTCTGGGGCGAGACAATGAGCAGTTCTTC. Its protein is CASTLGRDNEQFF.

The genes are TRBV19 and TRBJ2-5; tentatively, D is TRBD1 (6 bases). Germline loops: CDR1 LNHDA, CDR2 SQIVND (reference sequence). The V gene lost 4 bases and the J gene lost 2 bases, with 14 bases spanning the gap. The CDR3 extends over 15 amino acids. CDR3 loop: CASSTRTELQETQYF. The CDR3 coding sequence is TGTGCCAGTAGTACCCGGACAGAGCTTCAAGAGACCCAGTACTTC.

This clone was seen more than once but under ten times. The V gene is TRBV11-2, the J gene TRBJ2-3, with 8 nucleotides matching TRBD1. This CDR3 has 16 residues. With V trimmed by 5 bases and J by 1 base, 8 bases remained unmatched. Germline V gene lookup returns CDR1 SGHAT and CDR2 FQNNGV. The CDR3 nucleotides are TGTGCCAGCAGCACCGGACAGGGCGGCGGCACAGATACGCAGTATTTT. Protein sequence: CASSTGQGGGTDTQYF.

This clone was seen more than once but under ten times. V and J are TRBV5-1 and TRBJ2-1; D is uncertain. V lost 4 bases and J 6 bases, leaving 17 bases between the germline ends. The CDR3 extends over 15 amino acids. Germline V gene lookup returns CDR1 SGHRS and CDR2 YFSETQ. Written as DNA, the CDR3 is TGCGCCAGCAGCAAACTGGAGTCCGGTTCCAATGAGCAGTTCTTC. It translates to CASSKLESGSNEQFF.

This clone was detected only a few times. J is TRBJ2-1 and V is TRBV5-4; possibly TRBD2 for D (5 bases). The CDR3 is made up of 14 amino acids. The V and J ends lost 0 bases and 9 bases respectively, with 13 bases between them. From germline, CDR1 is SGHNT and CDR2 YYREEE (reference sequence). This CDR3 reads CASSLANPGSEQFF. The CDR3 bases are TGTGCCAGCAGCTTGGCCAATCCGGGGAGTGAGCAGTTCTTC.

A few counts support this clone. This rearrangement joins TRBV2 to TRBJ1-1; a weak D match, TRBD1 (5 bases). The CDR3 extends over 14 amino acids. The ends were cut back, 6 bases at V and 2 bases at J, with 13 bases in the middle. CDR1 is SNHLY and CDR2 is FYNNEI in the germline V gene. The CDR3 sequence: CASSLTEGNTEAFF. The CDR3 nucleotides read TGTGCCAGCAGCCTGACAGAAGGCAACACTGAAGCTTTCTTT.

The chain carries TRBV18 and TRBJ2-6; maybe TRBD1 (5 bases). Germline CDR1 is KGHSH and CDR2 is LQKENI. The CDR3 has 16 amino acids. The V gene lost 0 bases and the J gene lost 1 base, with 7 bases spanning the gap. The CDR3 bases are TGTGCCAGCTCACCACCCCGACAGTCTGGGGCCAACGTCCTGACTTTC. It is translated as CASSPPRQSGANVLTF.

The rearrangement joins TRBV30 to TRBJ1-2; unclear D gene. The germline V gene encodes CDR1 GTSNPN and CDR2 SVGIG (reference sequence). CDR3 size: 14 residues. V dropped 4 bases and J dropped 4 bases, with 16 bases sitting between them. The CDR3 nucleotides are TGTGCCTGGATGGCGGGCCGGACGCTCTATGGCTACACCTTC. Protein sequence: CAWMAGRTLYGYTF.

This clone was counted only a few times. CDR3 nucleotide sequence: TGTGCCAGCAGCCCGGGGGGGGCTGGGGCCAACGTCCTGACTTTC. This sequence encodes CASSPGGAGANVLTF. The chain has TRBV5-4 and TRBJ2-6, with 8 bases fitting TRBD2. The V gene end was trimmed by 4 bases and the J gene end by 2 bases; junction bases not matched to a gene: 2. Germline V gives CDR1 SGHNT, CDR2 YYREEE (reference sequence). This CDR3 region has 15 residues. The full variable domain, rest sourced from reference TRBV5-4 and TRBJ2-6, is ETGVTQSPTHLIKTRGQQVTLRCSSQSGHNTVSWYQQALGQGPQFIFQYYREEENGRGNFPPRFSGLQFPNYSSELNVNALELDDSALYLCASSPGGAGANVLTFGAGSRLTVL.

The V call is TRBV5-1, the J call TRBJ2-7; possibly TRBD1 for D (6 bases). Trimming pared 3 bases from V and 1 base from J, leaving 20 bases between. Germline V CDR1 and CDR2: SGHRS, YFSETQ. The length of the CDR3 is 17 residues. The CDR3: CASSSPRNREYSYEQYF. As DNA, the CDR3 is TGCGCCAGCAGCTCGCCCCGGAACAGGGAGTATTCCTACGAGCAGTACTTC.

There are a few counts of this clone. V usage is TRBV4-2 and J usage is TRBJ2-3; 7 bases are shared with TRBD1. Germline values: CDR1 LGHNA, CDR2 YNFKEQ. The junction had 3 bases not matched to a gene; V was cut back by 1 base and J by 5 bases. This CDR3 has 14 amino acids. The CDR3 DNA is TGTGCCAGCAGCCAAGGGGACAGACGAGATACGCAGTATTTT. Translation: CASSQGDRRDTQYF.

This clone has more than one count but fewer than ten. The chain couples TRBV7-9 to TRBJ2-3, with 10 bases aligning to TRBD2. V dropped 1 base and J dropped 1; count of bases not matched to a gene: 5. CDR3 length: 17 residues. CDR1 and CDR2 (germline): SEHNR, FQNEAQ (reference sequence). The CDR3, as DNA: TGTGCCAGCAGCTTAGGAAGCGGGACTAGCGGCACAGATACGCAGTATTTT. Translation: CASSLGSGTSGTDTQYF.

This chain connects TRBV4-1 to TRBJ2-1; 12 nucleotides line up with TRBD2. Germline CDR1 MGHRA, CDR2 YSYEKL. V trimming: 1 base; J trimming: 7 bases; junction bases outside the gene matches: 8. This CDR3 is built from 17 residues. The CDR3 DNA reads TGCGCCAGCAGCCAAGGACTTCCTAGCGGGAGGGCAAATGAGCAGTTCTTC. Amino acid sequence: CASSQGLPSGRANEQFF.

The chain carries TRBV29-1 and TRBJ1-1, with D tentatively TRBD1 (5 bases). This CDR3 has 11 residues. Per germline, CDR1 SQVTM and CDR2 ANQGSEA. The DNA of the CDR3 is TGCAGTCACCAGGGGAACACTGAAGCTTTCTTT. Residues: CSHQGNTEAFF.

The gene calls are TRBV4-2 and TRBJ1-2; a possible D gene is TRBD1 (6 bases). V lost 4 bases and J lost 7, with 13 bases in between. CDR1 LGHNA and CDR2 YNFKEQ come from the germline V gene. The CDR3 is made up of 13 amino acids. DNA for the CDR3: TGTGCCAGCAGCCCCCCCCAGGGGCGTGGCTACACCTTC. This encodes CASSPPQGRGYTF.

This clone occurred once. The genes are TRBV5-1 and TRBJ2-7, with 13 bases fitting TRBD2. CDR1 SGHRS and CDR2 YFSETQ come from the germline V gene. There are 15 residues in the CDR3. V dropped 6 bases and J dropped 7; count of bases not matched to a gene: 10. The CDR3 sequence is CASTYRLAGGGEQYF. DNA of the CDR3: TGCGCCAGCACCTACCGACTAGCGGGAGGAGGTGAGCAGTACTTC.

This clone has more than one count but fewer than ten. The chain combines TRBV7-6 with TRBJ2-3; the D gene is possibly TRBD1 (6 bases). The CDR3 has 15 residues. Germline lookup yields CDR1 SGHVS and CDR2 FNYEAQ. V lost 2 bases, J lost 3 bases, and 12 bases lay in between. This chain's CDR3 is CASSLMQGSTDTQYF. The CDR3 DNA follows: TGTGCCAGCAGCTTAATGCAGGGGTCTACAGATACGCAGTATTTT.

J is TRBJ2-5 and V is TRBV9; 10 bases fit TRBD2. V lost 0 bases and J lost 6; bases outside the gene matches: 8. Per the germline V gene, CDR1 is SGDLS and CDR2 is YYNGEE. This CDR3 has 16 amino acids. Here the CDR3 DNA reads TGTGCCAGCAGCGTAGGCAGTAGCGGGGGGCGTCAGACCCAGTACTTC. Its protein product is CASSVGSSGGRQTQYF.

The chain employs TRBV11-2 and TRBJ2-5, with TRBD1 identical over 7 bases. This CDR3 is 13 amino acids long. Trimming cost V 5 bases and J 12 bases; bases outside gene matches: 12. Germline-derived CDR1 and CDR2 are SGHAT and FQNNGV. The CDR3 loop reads CASSQVLGGREYF. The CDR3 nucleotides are TGTGCCAGCAGCCAGGTTCTAGGGGGCCGGGAGTACTTC.

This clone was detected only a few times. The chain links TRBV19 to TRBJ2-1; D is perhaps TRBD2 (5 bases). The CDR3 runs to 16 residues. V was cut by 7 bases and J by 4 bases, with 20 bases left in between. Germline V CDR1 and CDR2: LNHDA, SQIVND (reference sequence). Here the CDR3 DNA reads TGTGCCAGTACTCAGAATGGACTCCGGGGATACAATGAGCAGTTCTTC. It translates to CASTQNGLRGYNEQFF.

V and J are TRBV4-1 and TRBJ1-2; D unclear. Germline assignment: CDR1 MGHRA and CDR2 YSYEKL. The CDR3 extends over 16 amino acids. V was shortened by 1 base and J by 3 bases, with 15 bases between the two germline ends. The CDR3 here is CASSQGNGRGYYGYTF. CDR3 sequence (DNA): TGCGCCAGCAGCCAAGGGAATGGGCGTGGGTACTATGGCTACACCTTC.

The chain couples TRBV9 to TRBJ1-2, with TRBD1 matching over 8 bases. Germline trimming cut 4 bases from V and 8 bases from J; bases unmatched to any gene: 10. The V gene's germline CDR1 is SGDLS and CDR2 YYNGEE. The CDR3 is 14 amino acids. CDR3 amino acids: CASSTRTGPGGYTF. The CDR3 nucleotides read TGTGCCAGCAGCACCCGGACAGGGCCGGGGGGCTACACCTTC. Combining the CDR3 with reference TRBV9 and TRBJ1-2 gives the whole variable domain DSGVTQTPKHLITATGQRVTLRCSPRSGDLSVYWYQQSLDQGLQFLIQYYNGEERAKGNILERFSAQQFPDLHSELNLSSLELGDSALYFCASSTRTGPGGYTFGSGTRLTVV.

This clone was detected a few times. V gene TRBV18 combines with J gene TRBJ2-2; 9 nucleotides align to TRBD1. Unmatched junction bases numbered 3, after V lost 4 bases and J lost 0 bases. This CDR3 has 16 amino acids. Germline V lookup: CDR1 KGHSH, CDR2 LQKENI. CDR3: CASSRDRDPNTGELFF. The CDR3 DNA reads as TGTGCCAGCTCACGGGACAGGGATCCGAACACCGGGGAGCTGTTTTTT. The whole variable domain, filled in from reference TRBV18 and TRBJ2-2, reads NAGVMQNPRHLVRRRGQEARLRCSPMKGHSHVYWYRQLPEEGLKFMVYLQKENIIDESGMPKERFSAEFPKEGPSILRIQQVVRGDSAAYFCASSRDRDPNTGELFFGEGSRLTVL.